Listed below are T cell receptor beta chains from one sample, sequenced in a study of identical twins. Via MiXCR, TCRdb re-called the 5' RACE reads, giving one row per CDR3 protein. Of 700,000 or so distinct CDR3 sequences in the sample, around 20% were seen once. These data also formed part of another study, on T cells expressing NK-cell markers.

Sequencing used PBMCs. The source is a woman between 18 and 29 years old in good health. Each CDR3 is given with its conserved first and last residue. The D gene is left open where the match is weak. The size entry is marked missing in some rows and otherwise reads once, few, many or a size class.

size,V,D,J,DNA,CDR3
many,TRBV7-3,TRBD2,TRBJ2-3,TGTGCCAGCAGCTCGGGAGGGTGGACAGATACGCAGTATTTT,CASSSGGWTDTQYF
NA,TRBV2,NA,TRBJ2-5,TGTGCCAGCAGTGACCGTCGGTCCGGGTACCAAGAGACCCAGTACTTC,CASSDRRSGYQETQYF
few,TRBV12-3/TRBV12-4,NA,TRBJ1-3,TGTGCCAGCCGTAACAGGGAGGGTGGAAACACCATATATTTT,CASRNREGGNTIYF
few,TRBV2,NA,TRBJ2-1,TGTGCCAGCACCGCGAGGGGGAATGAGCAGTTCTTC,CASTARGNEQFF
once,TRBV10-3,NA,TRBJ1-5,TGTGCCATCAGTCTAGCGGGACTCGTCTCGAGGATTCGCAATCAGCCCCAGCATTTT,CAISLAGLVSRIRNQPQHF
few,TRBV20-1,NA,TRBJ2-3,TGCAGTGCTAGAGTTGCGGGGGCCCCGGATACGCAGTATTTT,CSARVAGAPDTQYF
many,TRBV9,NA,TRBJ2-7,TGTGCCAGCAGCCGGGGGGCGGGCTCCTACGAGCAGTACTTC,CASSRGAGSYEQYF
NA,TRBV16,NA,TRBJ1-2,TGTGCCAGCAGCCAATCGGGTGGTAACTATGGCTACACCTTC,CASSQSGGNYGYTF
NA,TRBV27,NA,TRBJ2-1,TGTGCCAGCACCCTAGGGGGCAATGAGCAGTTCTTC,CASTLGGNEQFF
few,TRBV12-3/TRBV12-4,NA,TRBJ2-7,TGTGCCAGCAGGGGGGGACTCGAGCAGTACTTC,CASRGGLEQYF
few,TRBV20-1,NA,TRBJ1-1,TGCAGTGCTAGAGAACCTGAAGCTTTCTTT,CSAREPEAFF
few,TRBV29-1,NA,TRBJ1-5,TGCAGCGTTGAGGGCGAGAATCAGCCCCAGCATTTT,CSVEGENQPQHF
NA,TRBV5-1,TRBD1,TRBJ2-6,TGCGCCAGCAGCTTCACCGGGACAGCTGACAGTGCTTCTGGGGCCAACGTCCTGACTTTC,CASSFTGTADSASGANVLTF
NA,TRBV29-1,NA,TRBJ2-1,TGCAGCGTTGTAAGCGGAGCCCTGGTAAATGAGCAGTTCTTC,CSVVSGALVNEQFF
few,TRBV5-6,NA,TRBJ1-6,TGTGCCAGCAGCTTGGGACCGATCAATTCACCCCTCCACTTT,CASSLGPINSPLHF
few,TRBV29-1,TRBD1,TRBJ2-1,TGCAGCGTTGGACAGGGCGACGATGAGCAGTTCTTC,CSVGQGDDEQFF
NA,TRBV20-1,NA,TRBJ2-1,TGCAGTGCGCGGCAGGGGATAAGGAATGAGCAGTTCTTC,CSARQGIRNEQFF
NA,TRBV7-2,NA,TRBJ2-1,TGTGCCAGCAGCTTAGGGGGCGCCGTCGGGCAGTTCTTC,CASSLGGAVGQFF
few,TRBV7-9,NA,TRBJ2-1,TGTGCCAGCAGCTTAGTAGGGGGGCCACCCAATGAGCAGTTCTTC,CASSLVGGPPNEQFF
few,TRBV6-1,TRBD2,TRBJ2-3,TGTGCCAGCACGCCGCGGGGGGCCAGTGCAGATACGCAGTATTTT,CASTPRGASADTQYF
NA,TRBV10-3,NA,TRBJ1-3,TGTGCCATCAGTGATAGTCGAAACACCATATATTTT,CAISDSRNTIYF
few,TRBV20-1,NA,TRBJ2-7,TGCAGTGCTAAAACAGGGCGTCGTGTCAACGAGCAGTACTTC,CSAKTGRRVNEQYF